The 7 T cell receptor beta chains listed next were all sequenced from one sample in a study of CD4+ T cells in melanoma. Libraries were prepared by immunoSEQ multiplex PCR; TCRdb keeps only in-frame clonotypes and omits some of them. The table shows about 140,000 clones, with around nine tenths occurring only once. The receptor source for this set is a human donor with melanoma.

The V and J genes are TRBV5-8 and TRBJ2-3; D gene ambiguous. Trimming removed 5 bases at V and 1 base at J, with 8 bases between. Germline V gene lookup returns CDR1 SGHTS and CDR2 YDEGEE. The CDR3 has 13 residues. The CDR3 loop reads CASRTRGTDTQYF. The CDR3 nucleotides read TGTGCCAGCAGGACACGGGGCACAGATACGCAGTATTTT. The full variable domain, rest sourced from reference TRBV5-8 and TRBJ2-3, is EAGVTQSPTHLIKTRGQQATLRCSPISGHTSVYWYQQALGLGLQFLLWYDEGEERNRGNFPPRFSGRQFPNYSSELNVNALELEDSALYLCASRTRGTDTQYFGPGTRLTVL.

The gene calls are TRBV15 and TRBJ2-5, with a tentative D call TRBD2 (5 bases). Trimming pared 4 bases from V and 4 bases from J, leaving 10 bases between. The CDR3 totals 13 residues. The germline CDR1 and CDR2 sequences are LNHNV and YYDKDF (reference sequence). CDR3 region: CATSTLARETQYF. CDR3 DNA sequence: TGTGCCACCAGCACTCTAGCTAGAGAGACCCAGTACTTC.

This rearrangement joins TRBV2 to TRBJ1-1; D perhaps matches TRBD1 (5 bases). From germline, CDR1 is SNHLY and CDR2 FYNNEI. The CDR3 extends over 11 amino acids. Deletions cut 9 bases from V and 2 bases from J, with 7 bases between. In DNA form, the CDR3 reads TGTGCCAGACAGGCCAACACTGAAGCTTTCTTT. Amino acid sequence: CARQANTEAFF.

This clone is a singleton in its sample. This chain's CDR3 is CASSPSGDSPLHF. In DNA form, the CDR3 reads TGTGCCAGCTCACCGTCCGGGGACTCACCCCTCCACTTT. This chain joins TRBV18 and TRBJ1-6, with D possibly being TRBD1 (5 bases). Per germline, CDR1 KGHSH and CDR2 LQKENI. The CDR3 loop spans 13 amino acids. V lost 3 bases and J 10 bases, leaving 10 bases between the germline ends.

The chain couples TRBV30 to TRBJ1-3; TRBD1 is a possible D gene (6 bases). The germline CDR1 and CDR2 sequences are GTSNPN and SVGIG (reference sequence). V was shortened by 2 bases and J by 0 bases, with 14 bases between the two germline ends. The CDR3 has 16 residues. The CDR3 DNA sequence: TGTGCCTGGAGTCCCCCCGGGGGCAGCTCTGGAAACACCATATATTTT. This encodes CAWSPPGGSSGNTIYF.

The chain carries TRBV4-1 and TRBJ2-1; D is ambiguous. V lost 0 bases and J lost 9, with 6 bases in between. Germline V gives CDR1 MGHRA, CDR2 YSYEKL. This CDR3 has 12 amino acids. CDR3 region: CASSQDSSEQFF. The CDR3 nucleotides read TGCGCCAGCAGCCAAGATTCGAGTGAGCAGTTCTTC.

This clone has just one count. The V call is TRBV5-1, the J call TRBJ1-3; D is unresolved. CDR3 length equals 15 residues. The germline V gene has CDR1 SGHRS and CDR2 YFSETQ. V gave up 7 bases and J gave up 3 bases, with 17 bases separating them. The CDR3 sequence: CASGRGGNGGNTIYF. The CDR3 DNA is TGCGCCAGCGGACGGGGAGGGAACGGTGGAAACACCATATATTTT.